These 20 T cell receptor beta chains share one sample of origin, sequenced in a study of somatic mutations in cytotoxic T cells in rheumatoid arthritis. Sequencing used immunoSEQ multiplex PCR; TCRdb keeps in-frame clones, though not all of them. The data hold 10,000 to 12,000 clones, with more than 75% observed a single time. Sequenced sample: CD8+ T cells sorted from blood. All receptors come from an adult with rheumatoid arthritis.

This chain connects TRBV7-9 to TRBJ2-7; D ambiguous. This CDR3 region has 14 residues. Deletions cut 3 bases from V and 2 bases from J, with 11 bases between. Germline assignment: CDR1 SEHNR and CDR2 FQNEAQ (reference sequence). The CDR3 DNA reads TGTGCCAGCAGCTTTGGGAATACCCCCTACGAGCAGTACTTC. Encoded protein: CASSFGNTPYEQYF.

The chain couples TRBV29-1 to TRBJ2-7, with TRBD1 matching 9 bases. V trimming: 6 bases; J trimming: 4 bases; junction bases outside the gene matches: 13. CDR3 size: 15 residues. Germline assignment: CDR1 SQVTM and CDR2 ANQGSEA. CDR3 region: CSVTVTGQGTYEQYF. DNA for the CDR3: TGCAGCGTAACCGTTACCGGACAGGGGACTTACGAGCAGTACTTC.

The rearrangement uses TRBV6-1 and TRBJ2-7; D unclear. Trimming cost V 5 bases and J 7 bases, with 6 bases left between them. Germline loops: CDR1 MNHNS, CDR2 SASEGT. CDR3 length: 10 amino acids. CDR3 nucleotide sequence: TGTGCCAGCAGTTATTGGGAGCAGTACTTC. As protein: CASSYWEQYF.

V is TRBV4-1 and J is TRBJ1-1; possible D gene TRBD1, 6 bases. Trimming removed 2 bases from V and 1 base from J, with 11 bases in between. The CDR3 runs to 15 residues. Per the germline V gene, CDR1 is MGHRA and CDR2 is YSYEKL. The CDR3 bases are TGCGCCAGCAGCCAACAGGGGTGGGAGAACACTGAAGCTTTCTTT. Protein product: CASSQQGWENTEAFF.

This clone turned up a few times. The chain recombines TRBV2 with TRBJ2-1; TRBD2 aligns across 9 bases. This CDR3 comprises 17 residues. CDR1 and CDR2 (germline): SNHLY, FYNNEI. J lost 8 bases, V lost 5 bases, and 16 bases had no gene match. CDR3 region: CASSMPSSGANWYEQFF. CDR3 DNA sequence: TGTGCCAGCAGTATGCCATCTAGCGGGGCAAACTGGTATGAGCAGTTCTTC.

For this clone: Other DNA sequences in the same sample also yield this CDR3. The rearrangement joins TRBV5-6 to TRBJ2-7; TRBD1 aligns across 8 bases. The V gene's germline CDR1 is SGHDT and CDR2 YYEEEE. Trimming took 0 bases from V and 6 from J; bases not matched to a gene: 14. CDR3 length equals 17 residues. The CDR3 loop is CASSLVLTGATLFEQYF. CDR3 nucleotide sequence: TGTGCCAGCAGCTTGGTCCTGACAGGGGCGACCTTGTTCGAGCAGTACTTC.

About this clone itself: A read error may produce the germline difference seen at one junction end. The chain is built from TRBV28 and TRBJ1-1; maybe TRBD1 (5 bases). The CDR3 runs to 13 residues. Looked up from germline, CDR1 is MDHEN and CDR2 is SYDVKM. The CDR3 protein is CASSWGMNTEAFF. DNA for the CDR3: TGTGCCAGTAGTTGGGGGATGAACACTGAAGCTTTCTTT.

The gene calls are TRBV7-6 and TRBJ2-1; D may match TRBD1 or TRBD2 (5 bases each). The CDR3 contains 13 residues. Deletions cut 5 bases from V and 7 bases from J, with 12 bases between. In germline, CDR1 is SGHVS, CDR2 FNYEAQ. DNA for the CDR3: TGTGCCAGCAGCCTGGGACCTGGGAATGAGCAGTTCTTC. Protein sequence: CASSLGPGNEQFF.

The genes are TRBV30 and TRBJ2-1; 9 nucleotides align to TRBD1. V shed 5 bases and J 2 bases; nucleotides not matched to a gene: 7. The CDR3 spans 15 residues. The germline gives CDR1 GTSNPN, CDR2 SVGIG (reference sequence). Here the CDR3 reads CAWADRDRAYNEQFF. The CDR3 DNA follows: TGTGCCTGGGCGGACCGGGACAGGGCCTACAATGAGCAGTTCTTC.

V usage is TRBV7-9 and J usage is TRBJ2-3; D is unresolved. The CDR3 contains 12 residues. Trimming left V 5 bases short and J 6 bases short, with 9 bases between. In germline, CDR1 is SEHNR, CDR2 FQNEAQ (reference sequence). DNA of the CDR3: TGTGCCAGCAGCCCGCCCGGGGATACGCAGTATTTT. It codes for CASSPPGDTQYF.

In DNA form, the CDR3 reads TGTGCCAGCAGCTCAGGAAATCAGGGGGCGTATGGCTACACCTTC. It specifies CASSSGNQGAYGYTF. The chain uses TRBV6-5 and TRBJ1-2; 8 nucleotides match TRBD1. The CDR3 has 15 amino acids. Germline-derived CDR1 and CDR2 are MNHEY and SVGAGI. V dropped 6 bases and J dropped 5; count of bases not matched to a gene: 11.

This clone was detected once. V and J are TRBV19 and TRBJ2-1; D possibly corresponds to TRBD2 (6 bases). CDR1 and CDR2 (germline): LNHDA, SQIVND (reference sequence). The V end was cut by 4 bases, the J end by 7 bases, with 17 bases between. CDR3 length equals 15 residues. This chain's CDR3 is CASSTAGLLWNEQFF. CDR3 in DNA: TGTGCCAGTAGTACCGCGGGGCTTCTTTGGAATGAGCAGTTCTTC.

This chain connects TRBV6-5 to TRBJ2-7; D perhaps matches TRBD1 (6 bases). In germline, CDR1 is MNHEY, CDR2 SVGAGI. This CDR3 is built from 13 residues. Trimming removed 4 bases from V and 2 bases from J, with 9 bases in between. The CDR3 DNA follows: TGTGCCAGCAGTTCCGGGACAACCTACGAGCAGTACTTC. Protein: CASSSGTTYEQYF.

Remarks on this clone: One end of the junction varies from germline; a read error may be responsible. The CDR3 DNA follows: TGCGCCAGCAGCCAAGATACAGGGGTTAACTATGGCTACACCTTC. It codes for CASSQDTGVNYGYTF. The rearrangement joins TRBV7-9 to TRBJ1-2; 7 positions match TRBD1. There are 15 residues in the CDR3. Germline V gene sequence: CDR1 SEHNR, CDR2 FQNEAQ (reference sequence).

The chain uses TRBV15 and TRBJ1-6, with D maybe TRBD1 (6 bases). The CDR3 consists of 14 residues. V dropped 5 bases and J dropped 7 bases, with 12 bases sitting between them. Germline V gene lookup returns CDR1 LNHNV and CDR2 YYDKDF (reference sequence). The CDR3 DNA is TGTGCCACCAGCCAGGCAGGGGTAAATTCACCCCTCCACTTT. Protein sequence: CATSQAGVNSPLHF.

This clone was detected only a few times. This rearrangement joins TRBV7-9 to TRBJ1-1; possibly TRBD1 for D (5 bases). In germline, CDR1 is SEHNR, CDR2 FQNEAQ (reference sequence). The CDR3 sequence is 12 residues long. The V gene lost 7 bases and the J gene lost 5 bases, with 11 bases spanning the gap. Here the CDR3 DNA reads TGTGCCAGCACCGGTGGGGGGACTGAAGCTTTCTTT. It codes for CASTGGGTEAFF.

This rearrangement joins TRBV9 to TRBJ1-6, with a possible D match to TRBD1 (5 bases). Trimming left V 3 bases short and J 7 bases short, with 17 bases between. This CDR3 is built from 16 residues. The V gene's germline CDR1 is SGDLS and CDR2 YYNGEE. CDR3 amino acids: CASSDPGEGANSPLHF. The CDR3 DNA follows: TGTGCCAGCAGCGACCCCGGCGAAGGGGCAAATTCACCCCTCCACTTT. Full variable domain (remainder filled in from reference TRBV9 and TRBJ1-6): DSGVTQTPKHLITATGQRVTLRCSPRSGDLSVYWYQQSLDQGLQFLIQYYNGEERAKGNILERFSAQQFPDLHSELNLSSLELGDSALYFCASSDPGEGANSPLHFGNGTRLTVT.

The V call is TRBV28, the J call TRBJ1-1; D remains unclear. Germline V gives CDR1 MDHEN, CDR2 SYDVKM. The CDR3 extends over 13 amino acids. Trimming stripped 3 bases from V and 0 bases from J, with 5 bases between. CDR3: CASSFRMNTEAFF. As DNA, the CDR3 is TGTGCCAGCAGTTTTAGGATGAACACTGAAGCTTTCTTT.

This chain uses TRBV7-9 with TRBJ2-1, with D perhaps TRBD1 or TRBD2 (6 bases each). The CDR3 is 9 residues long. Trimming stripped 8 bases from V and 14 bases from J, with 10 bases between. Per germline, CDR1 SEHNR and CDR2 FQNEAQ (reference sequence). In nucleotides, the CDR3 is TGTGCCAGCGACGGGGGCGAGTTCTTC. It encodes CASDGGEFF.

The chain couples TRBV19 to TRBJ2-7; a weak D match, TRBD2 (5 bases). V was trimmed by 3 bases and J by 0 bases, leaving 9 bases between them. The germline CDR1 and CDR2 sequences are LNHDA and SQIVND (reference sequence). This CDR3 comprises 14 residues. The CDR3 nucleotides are TGTGCCAGTAGTATCTTTGAGGGCTCCTACGAGCAGTACTTC. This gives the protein CASSIFEGSYEQYF.